These 15 T cell receptor beta chains were sequenced from one sample in a study of cytomegalovirus exposure and HLA in healthy donors. The PCR used 60 Vbeta and 13 Jbeta primers. The repertoire was sequenced with immunoSEQ multiplex PCR; TCRdb's copy has only in-frame clones and lacks some. The sample records about 140,000 clones, roughly four fifths being singletons. Sequenced input: PBMCs. The origin of the receptors is a man aged 18 to 35 in good health and CMV-seropositive.

V and J are TRBV2 and TRBJ2-7, with 12 bases lining up with TRBD1. V gave up 8 bases and J gave up 1 base; unmatched junction bases: 9. CDR3 length: 16 amino acids. Germline assignment: CDR1 SNHLY and CDR2 FYNNEI. Here the CDR3 reads CASGGTGGAGSYEQYF. The CDR3 region has the DNA TGTGCCAGCGGAGGGACAGGGGGCGCAGGGTCCTACGAGCAGTACTTC.

This chain connects TRBV7-2 to TRBJ2-1; 14 bases map to TRBD2. Germline V gives CDR1 SGHTA, CDR2 FQGNSA. CDR3 length equals 16 residues. Germline trimming cut 5 bases from V and 9 bases from J; bases unmatched to any gene: 9. In nucleotides, the CDR3 is TGTGCCAGCAGCCGGGGACTAGCGGGAGTAGTAGTTGAGCAGTTCTTC. Its translation: CASSRGLAGVVVEQFF.

The rearrangement joins TRBV15 to TRBJ2-5; TRBD2 matches 13 bases. The CDR3 spans 16 residues. Trimming at V came to 4 bases and at J to 4 bases, leaving 6 bases not matched to a gene. Germline CDR1 reads LNHNV; CDR2 reads YYDKDF (reference sequence). CDR3 in DNA: TGTGCCACCAGCAAAGGACTAGCGGGAGACGGAGAGACCCAGTACTTC. It specifies CATSKGLAGDGETQYF. The complete variable domain, with remaining parts taken from reference TRBV15 and TRBJ2-5, reads DAMVIQNPRYQVTQFGKPVTLSCSQTLNHNVMYWYQQKSSQAPKLLFHYYDKDFNNEADTPDNFQSRRPNTSFCFLDIRSPGLGDTAMYLCATSKGLAGDGETQYFGPGTRLLVL.

This chain joins TRBV4-1 and TRBJ1-4, with TRBD1 as a possible D gene (6 bases). CDR1 is MGHRA and CDR2 is YSYEKL in the germline V gene. This CDR3 is built from 15 residues. Trimming cost V 3 bases and J 11 bases, with 19 bases left between them. The CDR3 region is CASSHFAQGPEKLFF. DNA for the CDR3: TGCGCCAGCAGCCACTTCGCACAGGGTCCAGAGAAACTGTTTTTT.

The chain recombines TRBV5-1 with TRBJ2-3, with TRBD1 matching 10 bases. V shed 3 bases, J shed 3 bases, and the junction held 10 bases outside the gene matches. The CDR3 extends over 17 amino acids. Germline V lookup: CDR1 SGHRS, CDR2 YFSETQ. CDR3 nucleotide sequence: TGCGCCAGCAGCTCGCGAGGCGGACAGGGGGTGACAGATACGCAGTATTTT. Protein sequence: CASSSRGGQGVTDTQYF. Looking up the rest from reference TRBV5-1 and TRBJ2-3 gives the full variable domain: KAGVTQTPRYLIKTRGQQVTLSCSPISGHRSVSWYQQTPGQGLQFLFEYFSETQRNKGNFPGRFSGRQFSNSRSEMNVSTLELGDSALYLCASSSRGGQGVTDTQYFGPGTRLTVL.

This clone has only a few counts. The rearrangement joins TRBV9 to TRBJ2-1; TRBD2 agrees at 8 bases. V was clipped by 3 bases and J by 10 bases; unmatched bases: 6. The CDR3 contains 13 residues. From germline, CDR1 is SGDLS and CDR2 YYNGEE. CDR3 nucleotides: TGTGCCAGCAGCGAGCTTAGCGGGATCGAGCAGTTCTTC. Its translation is CASSELSGIEQFF. Filled out from reference TRBV9 and TRBJ2-1, the complete variable domain reads DSGVTQTPKHLITATGQRVTLRCSPRSGDLSVYWYQQSLDQGLQFLIQYYNGEERAKGNILERFSAQQFPDLHSELNLSSLELGDSALYFCASSELSGIEQFFGPGTRLTVL.

The J gene is TRBJ2-3, the V gene TRBV11-2, with D unresolved. Germline V gene data show CDR1 as SGHAT and CDR2 as FQNNGV. CDR3 size: 15 residues. The ends were cut back, 3 bases at V and 1 base at J, with 11 bases in the middle. The CDR3 spells CASSFLGQGTDTQYF. CDR3 coding DNA: TGTGCCAGCAGCTTTCTTGGGCAGGGCACAGATACGCAGTATTTT.

This clone has more than one count but fewer than ten. This rearrangement joins TRBV6-1 to TRBJ1-2; no reliable D call. The CDR3 spans 16 residues. V was cut by 3 bases and J by 3 bases, with 17 bases left in between. Looked up from germline, CDR1 is MNHNS and CDR2 is SASEGT. Here the CDR3 reads CASSDRRFRDHYGYTF. In DNA form, the CDR3 reads TGTGCCAGCAGTGACAGAAGGTTTCGGGATCACTATGGCTACACCTTC.

In its sample, this clone was seen a few times. V gene TRBV28 combines with J gene TRBJ2-3; 7 bases agree with TRBD2. The CDR3 covers 14 residues. CDR1 and CDR2 from the germline V gene are MDHEN and SYDVKM. The V and J ends lost 4 bases and 3 bases, in that order; junction bases with no gene match: 4. The chain's CDR3 is CASSSYSGTDTQYF. The DNA for the CDR3 is TGTGCCAGCAGTTCCTATAGCGGGACAGATACGCAGTATTTT.

The V gene is TRBV18, the J gene TRBJ2-3; 10 bases match TRBD2. Germline V gives CDR1 KGHSH, CDR2 LQKENI. After removal of 3 bases from V and 1 base from J, the junction contained 4 bases not matched to a gene. The CDR3 spans 16 residues. The CDR3 here is CASSPAGLAGTDTQYF. The CDR3 DNA reads TGTGCCAGCTCACCGGCCGGACTAGCGGGCACAGATACGCAGTATTTT. Filled out from reference TRBV18 and TRBJ2-3, the complete variable domain reads NAGVMQNPRHLVRRRGQEARLRCSPMKGHSHVYWYRQLPEEGLKFMVYLQKENIIDESGMPKERFSAEFPKEGPSILRIQQVVRGDSAAYFCASSPAGLAGTDTQYFGPGTRLTVL.

The V and J genes are TRBV18 and TRBJ1-5; unclear D gene. V was cut by 2 bases and J by 2 bases, with 7 bases left in between. CDR3 size: 14 residues. CDR1 is KGHSH, CDR2 LQKENI, per germline. Here the CDR3 DNA reads TGTGCCAGCTCACCATCCGGGGGCAATCAGCCCCAGCATTTT. It codes for CASSPSGGNQPQHF.

The chain recombines TRBV28 with TRBJ2-5, with D possibly TRBD2 on 7 matching bases. The V end was cut by 6 bases, the J end by 5 bases, with 25 bases between. The CDR3 has 17 amino acids. Per germline, CDR1 MDHEN and CDR2 SYDVKM. CDR3 nucleotide sequence: TGTGCCAGCAGGGGTAGGGGGAGGGCTGCCAGGTCCGAGACCCAGTACTTC. Protein: CASRGRGRAARSETQYF.

The CDR3 DNA sequence: TGTGCCAGCAGGTGGGAACAGGGGACAGGGGAGCAGTTCTTC. It encodes CASRWEQGTGEQFF. The J gene is TRBJ2-1, the V gene TRBV2, with TRBD1 matching 9 bases. The germline CDR1 and CDR2 sequences are SNHLY and FYNNEI. The CDR3 contains 14 residues. Unmatched junction bases numbered 10, after V lost 6 bases and J lost 10 bases. Using reference TRBV2 and TRBJ2-1 for the parts outside the CDR3, the full variable domain is EPEVTQTPSHQVTQMGQEVILRCVPISNHLYFYWYRQILGQKVEFLVSFYNNEISEKSEIFDDQFSVERPDGSNFTLKIRSTKLEDSAMYFCASRWEQGTGEQFFGPGTRLTVL.

V usage is TRBV4-2 and J usage is TRBJ2-7; possible D gene TRBD2, 6 bases. The CDR3 is made up of 15 amino acids. With 4 bases removed from V and 5 bases from J, the gap between germline ends came to 18 bases. Germline V gene sequence: CDR1 LGHNA, CDR2 YNFKEQ. The CDR3 loop reads CASSPAVGGENEQYF. The DNA for the CDR3 is TGTGCCAGCAGCCCCGCCGTCGGGGGAGAGAACGAGCAGTACTTC.

The chain is built from TRBV6-1 and TRBJ1-1; a possible D gene is TRBD1 (6 bases). The V and J ends lost 4 bases and 0 bases respectively, with 15 bases between them. Germline V gene lookup returns CDR1 MNHNS and CDR2 SASEGT. The CDR3 loop spans 16 amino acids. CDR3 in amino acids: CASSGGGLRMNTEAFF. The DNA of the CDR3 is TGTGCCAGCAGTGGTGGGGGCTTGAGAATGAACACTGAAGCTTTCTTT.